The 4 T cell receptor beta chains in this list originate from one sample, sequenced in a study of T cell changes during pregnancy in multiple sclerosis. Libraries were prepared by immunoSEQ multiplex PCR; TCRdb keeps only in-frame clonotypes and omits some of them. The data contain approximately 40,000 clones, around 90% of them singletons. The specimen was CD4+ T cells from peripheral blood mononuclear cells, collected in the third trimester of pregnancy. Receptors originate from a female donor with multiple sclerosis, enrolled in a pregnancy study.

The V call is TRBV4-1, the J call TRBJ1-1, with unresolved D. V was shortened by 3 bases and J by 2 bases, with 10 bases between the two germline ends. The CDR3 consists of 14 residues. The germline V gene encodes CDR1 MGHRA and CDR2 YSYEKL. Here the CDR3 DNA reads TGCGCCAGCAGCCATAAGCGGGGAAACACTGAAGCTTTCTTT. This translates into CASSHKRGNTEAFF.

CDR3: CASSSSGTGLHEQYF. The DNA of the CDR3 is TGTGCCAGCAGCTCCTCCGGGACAGGGCTCCACGAGCAGTACTTC. The chain has TRBV7-9 and TRBJ2-7; 9 bases are shared with TRBD1. The trim removed 4 bases at V and 5 bases at J, leaving 9 bases unmatched. CDR1 is SEHNR, CDR2 FQNEAQ, per germline (reference sequence). The CDR3 totals 15 residues. Filled out from reference TRBV7-9 and TRBJ2-7, the complete variable domain reads DTGVSQNPRHKITKRGQNVTFRCDPISEHNRLYWYRQTLGQGPEFLTYFQNEAQLEKSRLLSDRFSAERPKGSFSTLEIQRTEQGDSAMYLCASSSSGTGLHEQYFGPGTRLTVT.

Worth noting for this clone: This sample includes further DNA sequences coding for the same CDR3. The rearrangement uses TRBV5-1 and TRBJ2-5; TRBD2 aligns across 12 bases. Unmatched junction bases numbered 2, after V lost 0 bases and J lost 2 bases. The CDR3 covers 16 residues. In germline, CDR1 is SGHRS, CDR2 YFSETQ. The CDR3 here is CASSLGLAGGQETQYF. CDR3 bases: TGCGCCAGCAGCTTGGGCCTAGCGGGAGGGCAAGAGACCCAGTACTTC.

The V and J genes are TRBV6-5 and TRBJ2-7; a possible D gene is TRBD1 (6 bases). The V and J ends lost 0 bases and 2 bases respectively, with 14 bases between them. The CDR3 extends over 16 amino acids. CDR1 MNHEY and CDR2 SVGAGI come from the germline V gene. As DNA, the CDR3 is TGTGCCAGCAGTTACTCGATGACAGGAACGCCCTACGAGCAGTACTTC. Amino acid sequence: CASSYSMTGTPYEQYF.